Listed below are T cell receptor beta chains from one sample, sequenced in a study of breast tumors, draining lymph nodes, adjacent tissues. TCRdb analysed the multiplex PCR reads with MiXCR anew, one entry per CDR3 protein. The sample shows approximately 150,000 distinct CDR3 sequences, less than 35% of them seen only once. The sequenced material came from axillary lymph node tissue. Every receptor here comes from a female donor with breast cancer. Some clones in this sample may be carry-over from other donors' samples. The CDR3 runs from the conserved cysteine through the conserved F or W. The order of the fields is J gene, V gene, D gene, CDR3 length, clone size, CDR3 DNA, CDR3 protein. A D gene is named only where the DNA matches it firmly. Expanded clones get a size class; other rows say once, few or many, or leave the size out.

>TRBJ2-5|TRBV6-1|.|12|.
TGTGCCAGCAGTGACGGACAAGAGACCCAGTACTTC
CASSDGQETQYF
>TRBJ2-5|TRBV19|TRBD2|15|.
TGTGCCAGTAGTGTAACCGGGGGGGCCGGTGAGACCCAGTACTTC
CASSVTGGAGETQYF
>TRBJ2-7|TRBV20-1|TRBD2|13|.
TGCAGTGCTAGGACTAGCGGGGGGCCGGAGCAGTACTTC
CSARTSGGPEQYF
>TRBJ2-7|TRBV6-1|.|13|.
TGTGCCAACAAACCGACAGTGTCCTACGAGCAGTACTTC
CANKPTVSYEQYF
>TRBJ2-6|TRBV12-3/TRBV12-4|.|17|many
TGTGCCAGCAGATCGCAGGGGGGTCCCTTTGGGGCCAACGTCCTGACTTTC
CASRSQGGPFGANVLTF
>TRBJ1-3|TRBV7-2|.|17|.
TGTGCCAGCAGCTTGGGGTCGGGGGCGTATCCTGGAAACACCATATATTTT
CASSLGSGAYPGNTIYF
>TRBJ2-5|TRBV7-9|.|13|many
TGTGCCGGCAGCTTAGTTGATGGAGAGACCCAGTACTTC
CAGSLVDGETQYF
>TRBJ1-6|TRBV10-3|.|14|many
TGTGCCATCTCCGAGTGGGCAGAAAATTCACCCCTCCACTTT
CAISEWAENSPLHF
>TRBJ1-5|TRBV20-1|TRBD1|14|many
TGCAGTGCCCGACAGGGGGGGACCGATCAGCCCCAGCATTTT
CSARQGGTDQPQHF
>TRBJ1-1|TRBV11-2|.|15|.
TGTGCCACCAGGGACACAGGCTATATGAACACTGAAGCTTTCTTT
CATRDTGYMNTEAFF
>TRBJ2-2|TRBV5-1|TRBD2|14|many
TGCGCCAGCAGCTCGGCGGGGGGCACCGGGGAGCTGTTTTTT
CASSSAGGTGELFF
>TRBJ2-1|TRBV24-1|.|15|.
TGTGCCACCAGTGATACCAGGGGACCCTACAATGAGCAGTTCTTC
CATSDTRGPYNEQFF
>TRBJ1-6|TRBV5-1|TRBD1|17|many
TGCGCCAGCAGCTTGGCGGGACAGGGAGTACGGAATTCACCCCTCCACTTT
CASSLAGQGVRNSPLHF
>TRBJ1-1|TRBV29-1|TRBD1|14|few
TGCAGCGTTGAACTAAGACAGGGGAACACTGAAGCTTTCTTT
CSVELRQGNTEAFF
>TRBJ2-2|TRBV11-2|TRBD1|16|many
TGTGCCAGCATCACCTTCGGGACAGGGAACACCGGGGAGCTGTTTTTT
CASITFGTGNTGELFF
>TRBJ2-3|TRBV19|.|11|many
TGTGCCAGTAGTAACACAGATACGCAGTATTTT
CASSNTDTQYF
>TRBJ2-5|TRBV6-1|.|16|many
TGTGCCAGCAGTGAATCCACCTGGTACAGGGATGAGACCCAGTACTTC
CASSESTWYRDETQYF
>TRBJ2-1|TRBV7-6|.|14|many
TGTGCCAGCAGTGACGGGGGGCCCTACAATGAGCAGTTCTTC
CASSDGGPYNEQFF
>TRBJ1-2|TRBV19|.|14|many
TGTGCCAGTAGTATAGGTACAGGGCACTATGGCTACACCTTC
CASSIGTGHYGYTF
>TRBJ2-1|TRBV20-1|TRBD2|19|many
TGCAGTGCTAGATTTGTTGGGACTCGGGGCGGGGGCTCCTACAATGAGCAGTTCTTC
CSARFVGTRGGGSYNEQFF
>TRBJ2-1|TRBV10-3|TRBD2|14|many
TGTGCCATCAGTGCGCGGGGGACTTACAATGAGCAGTTCTTC
CAISARGTYNEQFF
>TRBJ1-3|TRBV2|.|14|many
TGTGCCAGCTCAGCCCCAAGCTCTGGAAACACCATATATTTT
CASSAPSSGNTIYF
>TRBJ2-6|TRBV5-1|TRBD1|17|.
TGCGCCAGCCACTCCGGGACAGGGAGCTCCGGGGCCAACGTCCTGACTTTC
CASHSGTGSSGANVLTF
>TRBJ2-3|TRBV30|.|13|many
TGTGCCTGGAGTGTAGGGGCGGCAGATACGCAGTATTTT
CAWSVGAADTQYF
>TRBJ2-5|TRBV6-5|.|13|many
TGTGCCAGCAGGGATTACAGGGAAGAGACCCAGTACTTC
CASRDYREETQYF
>TRBJ2-2|TRBV11-3|TRBD1|15|many
TGTGCCAGCAGCTTTACAGGGGCGAACACCGGGGAGCTGTTTTTT
CASSFTGANTGELFF
>TRBJ2-7|TRBV3-1|TRBD2|15|many
TGTGCCAGCAGCCAACTAGCGGGGGGGCTCCACGAGCAGTACTTC
CASSQLAGGLHEQYF
>TRBJ1-3|TRBV6-6|.|14|many
TGTGCCAGCAGTTATCGGCAGGGGCTAAACACCATATATTTT
CASSYRQGLNTIYF